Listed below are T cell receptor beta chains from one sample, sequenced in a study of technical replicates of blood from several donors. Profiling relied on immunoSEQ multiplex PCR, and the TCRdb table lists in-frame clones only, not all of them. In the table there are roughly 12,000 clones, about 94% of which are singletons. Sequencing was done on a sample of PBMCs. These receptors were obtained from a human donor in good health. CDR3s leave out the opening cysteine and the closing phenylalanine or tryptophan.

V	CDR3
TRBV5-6	ASSPTGATNYGYT
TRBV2	ASSWESNQPQH
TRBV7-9	ASSLAGVNEQF
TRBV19	ASSLQQGQGNQPQH
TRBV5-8	ASSPQGWANYGYT
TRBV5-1	ASSLTFASNTEAF
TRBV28	ASSFWATEAF
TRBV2	ASSEFISQDSNQPQH
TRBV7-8	ASSLEFGAGPAASYNEQF
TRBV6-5	ASSYSQVEETQY
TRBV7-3	ASSPSDYNEQY
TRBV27	ASSPGSPLQETQY
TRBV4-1	ASSIGTGEIPLDTQY
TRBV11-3	ASSPGLAGYNEQF
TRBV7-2	ASSLAVTGAVYEQY
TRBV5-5	ASSLGGQPHQPQH
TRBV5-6	ASSPVDRGLEETQY
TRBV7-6	ASSPDAGGDQPQH
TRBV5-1	ASSLGGGYGYT
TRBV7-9	ASTESRGIGELF
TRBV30	AWSSPGGRGLRNEQF
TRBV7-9	ASSLRSGGGGEQY
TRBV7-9	ASSPPLTEADTQY
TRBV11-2	ASSWGGESSYNEQF
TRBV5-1	ASSLAGDTEAF
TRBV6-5	ASRDSQANYGYT
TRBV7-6	ASSWDSDSGNTIY
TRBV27	ASSFSWDRRTSGELF
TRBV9	ASRRGGVAGLSDNEQF
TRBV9	ASSVAFAGAGDTQY
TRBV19	ASSILTGGDGEQY
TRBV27	ATQGVANEKLF
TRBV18	ASSPGVARVGEQY
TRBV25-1	ASTPAGTGIYEQY
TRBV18	ASSGSNEKLF
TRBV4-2	ASSQLGQTKNIQY
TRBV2	ASSEGAMNTGELF
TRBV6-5	ASSRSGASTDTQY
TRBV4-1	ASSLTTNEKLF
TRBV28	ASSFSVIEQF
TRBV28	ASSSHVETSGRASKFAYEQY
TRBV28	ASTAGDQPQH
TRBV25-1	ASSATGTDTQY
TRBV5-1	ASSLGQGGETQY
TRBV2	ASSISGSSSEQF
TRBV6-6	ASSYGGKVLDTQY
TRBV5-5	ASSLGGRRDRNEQF
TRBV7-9	ASSSRTGLQETQY
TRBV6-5	ASGSAYEQY
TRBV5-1	ASSLETGGPNNEQF
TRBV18	ASSPGTQAEAF
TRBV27	ASSLGGFDTEAF
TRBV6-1	ASSDNYEQY
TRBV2	ASNPWGGREQY